The 5 T cell receptor beta chains in this list originate from one sample, sequenced in a study of beta chain features in type 1 diabetes. General observations from the study: Type 1 diabetes patients had moderately but significantly shorter TCRB CDR3s in all four CD4+ subsets.

Which antigens these TCRs recognize remains unknown. Investigators reverse transcribed all isolated RNA, so they sequenced expressed TCRB transcripts. Method: immunoSEQ multiplex PCR; TCRdb's copy keeps in-frame clones and lacks some. The data contain 500,000 to 800,000 clones, about an eighth of them seen just once; the ten biggest clones take up about 0.11%. The specimen was naive CD4+ T cells from blood. The receptors come from a man aged 25-45 years with type 1 diabetes.

CDR3 coding DNA: TGTGCCAGCAGTTTATATAGCGTGGGGCAGAATTCCTACGAGCAGTACTTC. It codes for CASSLYSVGQNSYEQYF. The chain employs TRBV27 and TRBJ2-7, with D possibly called TRBD1 or TRBD2 (5 bases each). This CDR3 is built from 17 residues. The germline V and J ends were trimmed by 1 base and 1 base, with 17 bases remaining between them. Germline V lookup: CDR1 MNHEY, CDR2 SMNVEV (reference sequence).

This clone was picked up a small number of times. The chain links TRBV7-2 to TRBJ2-5; D gene uncertain. This CDR3 has 15 residues. Germline assignment: CDR1 SGHTA and CDR2 FQGNSA. The V and J ends lost 1 base and 5 bases respectively, with 14 bases between them. CDR3 in amino acids: CASSLVTPLGETQYF. CDR3 nucleotide sequence: TGTGCCAGCAGCTTAGTAACCCCCCTGGGGGAGACCCAGTACTTC.

Points on this clone: The germline gene is not matched at one end of the junction; a read error may be the cause. J is TRBJ2-3 and V is TRBV9, with D perhaps TRBD1 (5 bases). This CDR3 spans 15 amino acids. Germline values: CDR1 SGDLS, CDR2 YYNGEE. The CDR3 region has the DNA TGTGCCAGCAGCGTAACCCCTGACAGCACACATACGCAGTATTTT. Protein product: CASSVTPDSTHTQYF.

The gene calls are TRBV4-2 and TRBJ2-2; possible D gene TRBD2, 6 bases. Germline V CDR1 and CDR2: LGHNA, YNFKEQ. The CDR3 totals 15 residues. V was cut by 2 bases and J by 4 bases, with 11 bases left in between. The CDR3 DNA is TGTGCCAGCAGCCAACAAAAGACTAGCACCGGGGAGCTGTTTTTT. Encoded protein: CASSQQKTSTGELFF.

This chain joins TRBV29-1 and TRBJ1-5; 9 positions agree with TRBD1. J was trimmed by 6 bases and V by 6 bases; bases with no gene match: 12. CDR1 SQVTM and CDR2 ANQGSEA come from the germline V gene. CDR3 size: 15 residues. This CDR3 reads CSVNTGTGSGQPQHF. CDR3 nucleotide sequence: TGCAGCGTCAACACCGGGACAGGGTCCGGTCAGCCCCAGCATTTT. Looking up the rest from reference TRBV29-1 and TRBJ1-5 gives the full variable domain: SAVISQKPSRDICQRGTSLTIQCQVDSQVTMMFWYRQQPGQSLTLIATANQGSEATYESGFVIDKFPISRPNLTFSTLTVSNMSPEDSSIYLCSVNTGTGSGQPQHFGDGTRLSIL.